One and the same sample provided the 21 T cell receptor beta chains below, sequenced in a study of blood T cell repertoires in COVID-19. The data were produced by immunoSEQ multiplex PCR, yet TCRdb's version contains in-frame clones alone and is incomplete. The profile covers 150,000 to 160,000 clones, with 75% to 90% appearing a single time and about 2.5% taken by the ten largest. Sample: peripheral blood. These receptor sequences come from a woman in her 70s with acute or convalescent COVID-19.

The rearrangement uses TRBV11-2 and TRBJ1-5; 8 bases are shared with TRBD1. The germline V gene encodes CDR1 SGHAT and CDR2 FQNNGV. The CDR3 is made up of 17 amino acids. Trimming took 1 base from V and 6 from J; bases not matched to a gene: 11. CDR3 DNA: TGTGCCAGCAGCTTAGCCGAGGACAGGGCGGTGGGTCAGCCCCAGCATTTT. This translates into CASSLAEDRAVGQPQHF. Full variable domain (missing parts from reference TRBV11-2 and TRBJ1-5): EAGVAQSPRYKIIEKRQSVAFWCNPISGHATLYWYQQILGQGPKLLIQFQNNGVVDDSQLPKDRFSAERLKGVDSTLKIQPAKLEDSAVYLCASSLAEDRAVGQPQHFGDGTRLSIL.

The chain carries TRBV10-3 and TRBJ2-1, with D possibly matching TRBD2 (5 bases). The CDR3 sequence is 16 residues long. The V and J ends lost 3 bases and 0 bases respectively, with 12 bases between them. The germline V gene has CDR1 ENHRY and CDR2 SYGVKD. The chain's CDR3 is CAISETGGGSYNEQFF. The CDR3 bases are TGTGCCATCAGTGAAACTGGCGGAGGCTCCTACAATGAGCAGTTCTTC.

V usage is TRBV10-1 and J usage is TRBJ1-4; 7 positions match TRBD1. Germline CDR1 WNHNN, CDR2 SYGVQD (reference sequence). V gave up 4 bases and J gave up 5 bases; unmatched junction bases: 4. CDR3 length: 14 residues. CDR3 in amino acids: CASSAGQLNEKLFF. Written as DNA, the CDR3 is TGCGCCAGCAGTGCGGGACAGCTCAATGAAAAACTGTTTTTT.

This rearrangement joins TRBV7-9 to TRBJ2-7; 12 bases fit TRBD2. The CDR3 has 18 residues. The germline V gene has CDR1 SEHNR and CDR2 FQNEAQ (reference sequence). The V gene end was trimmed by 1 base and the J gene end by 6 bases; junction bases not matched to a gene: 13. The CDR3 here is CASSLDGWSTSGGFEQYF. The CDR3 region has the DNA TGTGCCAGCAGCTTAGATGGTTGGTCGACTAGCGGGGGCTTCGAGCAGTACTTC.

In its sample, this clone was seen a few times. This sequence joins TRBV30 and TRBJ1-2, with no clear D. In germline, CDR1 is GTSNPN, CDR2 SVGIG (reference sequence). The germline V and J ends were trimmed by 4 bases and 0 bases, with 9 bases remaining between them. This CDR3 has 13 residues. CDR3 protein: CAWTLAPNYGYTF. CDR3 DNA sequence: TGTGCCTGGACTTTAGCCCCTAACTATGGCTACACCTTC.

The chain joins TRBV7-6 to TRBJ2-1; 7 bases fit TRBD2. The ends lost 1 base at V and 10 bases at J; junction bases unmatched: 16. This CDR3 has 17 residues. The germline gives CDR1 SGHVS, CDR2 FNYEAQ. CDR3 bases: TGTGCCAGCAGCTTAGGTTTTTCGGCTAGCGGTCTCCAAGAGCAGTTCTTC. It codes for CASSLGFSASGLQEQFF.

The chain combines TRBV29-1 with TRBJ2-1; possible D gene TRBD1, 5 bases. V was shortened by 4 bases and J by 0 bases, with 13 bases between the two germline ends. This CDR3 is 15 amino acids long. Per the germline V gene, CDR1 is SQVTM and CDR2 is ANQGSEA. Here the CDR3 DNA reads TGCAGCGTTGTTGTTTGGACAAACTCCTACAATGAGCAGTTCTTC. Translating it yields CSVVVWTNSYNEQFF.

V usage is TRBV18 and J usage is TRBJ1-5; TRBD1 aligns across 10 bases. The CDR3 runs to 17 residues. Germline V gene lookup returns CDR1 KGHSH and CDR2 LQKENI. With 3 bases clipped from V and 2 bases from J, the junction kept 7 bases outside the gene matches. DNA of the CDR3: TGTGCCAGCTCACCTAGACAGGGGGCTTACGGCAATCAGCCCCAGCATTTT. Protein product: CASSPRQGAYGNQPQHF.

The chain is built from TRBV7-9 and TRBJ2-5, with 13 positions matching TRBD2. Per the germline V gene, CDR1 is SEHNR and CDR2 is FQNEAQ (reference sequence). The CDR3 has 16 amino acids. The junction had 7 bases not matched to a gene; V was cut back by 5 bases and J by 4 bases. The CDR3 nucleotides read TGTGCCAGCAGCGGCAGACTAGCGGGGGGCGGAGAGACCCAGTACTTC. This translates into CASSGRLAGGGETQYF.

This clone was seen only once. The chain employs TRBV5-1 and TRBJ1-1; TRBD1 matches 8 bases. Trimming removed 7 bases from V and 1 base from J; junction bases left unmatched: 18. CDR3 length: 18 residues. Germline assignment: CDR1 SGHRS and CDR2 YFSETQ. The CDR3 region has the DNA TGCGCCAGCCGACCAGGGACAGGTTCAAACAGGGGGAACACTGAAGCTTTCTTT. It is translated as CASRPGTGSNRGNTEAFF.

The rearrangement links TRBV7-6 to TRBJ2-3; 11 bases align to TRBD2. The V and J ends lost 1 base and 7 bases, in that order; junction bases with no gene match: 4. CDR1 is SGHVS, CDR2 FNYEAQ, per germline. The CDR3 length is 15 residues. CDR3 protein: CASSLVSGGANTQYF. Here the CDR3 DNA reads TGTGCCAGCAGCTTAGTTAGCGGGGGGGCGAATACGCAGTATTTT.

CDR3 DNA: TGTGCCAGTGGAGGGGGGGACTCCTACAATGAGCAGTTCTTC. As protein: CASGGGDSYNEQFF. The chain carries TRBV7-2 and TRBJ2-1, with a tentative D call TRBD2 (7 bases). V was trimmed by 9 bases and J by 0 bases, leaving 12 bases between them. CDR1 and CDR2 from the germline V gene are SGHTA and FQGNSA. The CDR3 has 14 amino acids.

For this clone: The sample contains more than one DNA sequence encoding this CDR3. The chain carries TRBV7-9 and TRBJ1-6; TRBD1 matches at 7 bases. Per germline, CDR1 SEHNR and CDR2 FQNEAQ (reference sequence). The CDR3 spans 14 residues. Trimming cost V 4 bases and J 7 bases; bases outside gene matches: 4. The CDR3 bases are TGTGCCAGCAGCTCGGGGACAGCAAATTCACCCCTCCACTTT. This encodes CASSSGTANSPLHF.

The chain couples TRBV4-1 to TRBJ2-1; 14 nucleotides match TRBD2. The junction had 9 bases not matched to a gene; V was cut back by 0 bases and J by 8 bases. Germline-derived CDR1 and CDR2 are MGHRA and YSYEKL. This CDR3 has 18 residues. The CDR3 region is CASSQEPHGTSGGDEQFF. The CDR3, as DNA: TGCGCCAGCAGCCAAGAACCCCACGGGACTAGCGGGGGAGATGAGCAGTTCTTC.

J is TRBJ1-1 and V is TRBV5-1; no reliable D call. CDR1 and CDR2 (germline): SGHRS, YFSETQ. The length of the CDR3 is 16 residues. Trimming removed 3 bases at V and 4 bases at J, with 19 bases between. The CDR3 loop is CASSSGSGWEGTEAFF. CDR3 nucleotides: TGCGCCAGCAGCTCGGGGTCTGGATGGGAGGGCACTGAAGCTTTCTTT.

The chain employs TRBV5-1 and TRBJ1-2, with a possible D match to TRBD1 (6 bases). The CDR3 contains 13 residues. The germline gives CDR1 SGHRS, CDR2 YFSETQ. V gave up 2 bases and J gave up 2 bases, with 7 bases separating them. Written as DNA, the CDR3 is TGCGCCAGCAGCTTTCAGGGGAACTATGGCTACACCTTC. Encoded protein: CASSFQGNYGYTF.

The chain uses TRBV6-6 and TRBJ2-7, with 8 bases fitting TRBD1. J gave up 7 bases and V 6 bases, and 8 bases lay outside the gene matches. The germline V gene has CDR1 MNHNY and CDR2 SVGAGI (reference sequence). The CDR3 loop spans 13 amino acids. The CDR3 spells CASREGRGLEQYV. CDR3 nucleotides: TGTGCCAGCAGGGAGGGCAGGGGGCTTGAGCAGTACGTC.

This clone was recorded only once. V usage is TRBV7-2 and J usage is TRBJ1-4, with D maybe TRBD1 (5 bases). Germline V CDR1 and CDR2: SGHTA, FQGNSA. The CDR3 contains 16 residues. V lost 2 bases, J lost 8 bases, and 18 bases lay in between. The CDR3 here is CASSLTQQGSNEKLFF. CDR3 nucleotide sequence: TGTGCCAGCAGCTTAACTCAGCAGGGCAGTAACGAAAAACTGTTTTTT.

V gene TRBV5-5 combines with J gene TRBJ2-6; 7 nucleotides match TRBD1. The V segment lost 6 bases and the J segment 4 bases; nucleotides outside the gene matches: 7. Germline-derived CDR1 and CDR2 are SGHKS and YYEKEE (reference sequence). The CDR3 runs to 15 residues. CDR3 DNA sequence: TGTGCCAGCACCTTAACGGGACAGGGGGCCAACGTCCTGACTTTC. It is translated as CASTLTGQGANVLTF.

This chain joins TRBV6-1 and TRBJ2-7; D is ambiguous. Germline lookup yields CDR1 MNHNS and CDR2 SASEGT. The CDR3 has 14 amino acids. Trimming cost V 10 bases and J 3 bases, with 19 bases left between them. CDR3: CATRDLRHDYEQYF. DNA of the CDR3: TGTGCCACCAGAGATCTTCGACACGACTACGAGCAGTACTTC.

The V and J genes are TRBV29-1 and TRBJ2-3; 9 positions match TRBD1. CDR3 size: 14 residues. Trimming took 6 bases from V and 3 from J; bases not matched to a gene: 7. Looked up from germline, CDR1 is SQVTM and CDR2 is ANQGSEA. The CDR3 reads CSVRNRGLTDTQYF. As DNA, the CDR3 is TGCAGCGTGAGGAACAGGGGGCTAACAGATACGCAGTATTTT.